This record covers a single T cell receptor beta chain. The antigen is undetermined. The record originates from a study of shared clonotypes between healthy human individuals. The overall study: CD4 naive cells filled three plates per donor, CD4 memory three, CD8 naive two and CD8 memory one. Study findings and constraints: Generation of non-shared clonotypes was less probable than generation of clonotypes shared by all four donors.

Method: immunoSEQ multiplex PCR; TCRdb's copy keeps in-frame clones and lacks some. The table records about 800,000 clones, 90% to 98% of them present only once. Naive CD8 cells, CD45RO-negative and positively selected for CCR7, excluded terminally differentiated effector memory CD45RA+ cells. Healthy HIV-negative adults without recent acute infections or vaccinations served as donors. Adult Caucasians living in Nashville, Tennessee made up all of the donors. The sample comprised naive CD8+ T cells sorted from blood. This receptor was identified in a man aged 25-45 years in good health.

The CDR3 loop is CALETGGTADTQYF. The DNA of the CDR3 is TGTGCCTTGGAGACAGGGGGGACTGCAGATACGCAGTATTTT. The J gene is TRBJ2-3, the V gene TRBV30; 9 bases line up with TRBD1. Germline V gene sequence: CDR1 GTSNPN, CDR2 SVGIG (reference sequence). V gave up 7 bases and J gave up 4 bases; unmatched junction bases: 9. This CDR3 comprises 14 residues.